Listed below are T cell receptor beta chains from one sample, sequenced in a study of blood T cells in healthy people across ages. Each CDR3 protein gets one entry after TCRdb re-called the 5' RACE reads with MiXCR. The table has 550,000 to 750,000 distinct CDR3 sequences, around 21% seen once. The sample was blood. The receptors stem from a man between 70 and 80 years old in good health. Each CDR3 is given with its conserved first and last residue. The D gene is left open where the match is weak. Only part of the rows carry a size: once, few, many, or a class if the clone is expanded.

j_gene,d_gene,abundance,v_gene,CDR3nt,CDR3aa
TRBJ1-6,NA,few,TRBV20-1,TGCAGTGCTGCGGAGGGTTCACCCCTCCACTTT,CSAAEGSPLHF
TRBJ1-1,NA,NA,TRBV6-5,TGTGCCAGCAGTTACTCGGGGGGAATGAACACTGAAGCTTTCTTT,CASSYSGGMNTEAFF
TRBJ2-1,TRBD2,few,TRBV7-3,TGTGCCAGCAGCACCCCCAGCATTAGCGGGAGAGGTGAGCAGTTCTTC,CASSTPSISGRGEQFF
TRBJ2-7,TRBD1,NA,TRBV12-3/TRBV12-4,TGTGCCAGCAGGGCAGGGGGTCGCTACGAGCAGTACTTC,CASRAGGRYEQYF
TRBJ1-1,NA,many,TRBV7-8,TGTGCCAGCAGCTTAGGGCTTGACACTGAAGCTTTCTTT,CASSLGLDTEAFF
TRBJ1-2,NA,few,TRBV6-5,TGTGCCAGCGGTTACTCGTCCGGCTATGGCTACACCTTC,CASGYSSGYGYTF
TRBJ2-5,TRBD2,few,TRBV20-1,TGCAGTGCTAGGCGACTAGCGGGAGTAGAGACCCAGTACTTC,CSARRLAGVETQYF
TRBJ2-7,NA,NA,TRBV6-6,TGTGCCAGCAGTCGGGGACTCCGCTACGAGCAGTACTTC,CASSRGLRYEQYF
TRBJ2-2,NA,NA,TRBV5-1,TGCGCCAGCAGCTTGGTTGGAAGGGCGGACACCGGGGAGCTGTTTTTT,CASSLVGRADTGELFF
TRBJ1-1,NA,few,TRBV18,TGTGCCAGCTCTCCCCCCCTAATGAAAGGCACTGAAGCTTTCTTT,CASSPPLMKGTEAFF
TRBJ2-3,TRBD2,NA,TRBV6-6,TGTGCCAGCAGTTACCTAACTAGCGGAAGCACAGATACGCAGTATTTT,CASSYLTSGSTDTQYF
TRBJ1-3,TRBD1,few,TRBV12-3/TRBV12-4,TGTGCCAGCAGTTTTGACAGGGGTACGTCAGGAAACACCATATACTTT,CASSFDRGTSGNTIYF
TRBJ2-5,NA,many,TRBV7-6,TGTGCCAGCAGCTTAAACACGGTCCCTCAAGAGACCCAGTACTTC,CASSLNTVPQETQYF
TRBJ2-7,TRBD1,NA,TRBV28,TGTGCCAGCGGACGGACAGGGTTGAGCTACGAGCAGTACTTC,CASGRTGLSYEQYF
TRBJ2-7,NA,NA,TRBV18,TGTGCCAGCTCTCCCCCGCGCCCTCCCTACGAGCAGTACTTC,CASSPPRPPYEQYF
TRBJ1-2,TRBD1,many,TRBV27,TGTGCCAGCAGCCCGGACAGGGGGGATGGCTACACCTTC,CASSPDRGDGYTF
TRBJ2-2,NA,NA,TRBV3-1,TGTGCCAGCAGCCAAGTTGGTGGTAGCGCGAACACCGGGGAGCTGTTTTTT,CASSQVGGSANTGELFF
TRBJ2-5,NA,NA,TRBV7-2,TGTGCCAGCAGCTTCGGCCAGGTAGGAGAGACCCAGTACTTC,CASSFGQVGETQYF
TRBJ2-1,TRBD2,NA,TRBV18,TGTGCCAGCTCACCAACGGGAGGAGAGGGAAATGAGCAGTTCTTC,CASSPTGGEGNEQFF
TRBJ2-7,TRBD2,NA,TRBV6-2/TRBV6-3,TGTGCCAGCAGTCGGCTGACTAGCGGGAGGATCTACGAGCAGTACTTC,CASSRLTSGRIYEQYF
TRBJ2-5,TRBD1,NA,TRBV7-2,TGTGCCAGCAGCTCCGGGACAGACTACCAAGAGACCCAGTACTTC,CASSSGTDYQETQYF
TRBJ2-7,NA,many,TRBV3-1,TGTGCCAGCAGCCCCGACAGGACCGAGCAGTACTTC,CASSPDRTEQYF
TRBJ2-5,TRBD2,few,TRBV29-1,TGCAGCGTTGAATTATATCTAGCGGGAGCAGGGACCCAGTACTTC,CSVELYLAGAGTQYF
TRBJ1-1,TRBD1,few,TRBV18,TGTGCCAGCTCCCCGACAGGGGGGTGGACTGAAGCTTTCTTT,CASSPTGGWTEAFF
TRBJ1-2,NA,many,TRBV20-1,TGCAGTGCTAGAGAGACCAGTGGGTATGGCTACACCTTC,CSARETSGYGYTF
TRBJ2-7,TRBD2,many,TRBV4-2,TGTGCCTCAGCAAGTGGACTAGAAAGTCTCTGGTACGAGCAGTACTTC,CASASGLESLWYEQYF
TRBJ2-4,NA,NA,TRBV9,TGTGCCAGCAGTACCCCAGGGGATGGGACCAAAAACATTCAGTACTTC,CASSTPGDGTKNIQYF
TRBJ2-5,TRBD2,NA,TRBV12-3/TRBV12-4,TGTGCCAGCAGTCCCGGACTAGCGGGAAAGACCCAGTACTTC,CASSPGLAGKTQYF
TRBJ2-5,NA,few,TRBV7-2,TGTGCCAGCAGCTTAGCCCGGACAAAACAAGAGACCCAGTACTTC,CASSLARTKQETQYF
TRBJ2-7,TRBD2,NA,TRBV7-2,TGTGCCAGCAGCTTAGTGAGCGGGAGTTCCTACGAGCAGTACTTC,CASSLVSGSSYEQYF
TRBJ2-6,NA,few,TRBV20-1,TGCAGTGCTAGAGTTTTGGGGTCCGGGGCCAACGTCCTGACTTTC,CSARVLGSGANVLTF
TRBJ2-3,NA,few,TRBV3-1,TGTGCCAGCAGCCAAGACCGCGGGGCCCCCACAGATACGCAGTATTTT,CASSQDRGAPTDTQYF